The clone carrying this T cell receptor (beta chain) came up once. With 60 Vbeta and 13 Jbeta primers, the PCR was carried out. Only in-frame clones appear in the TCRdb table, and some are missing; sequencing was by immunoSEQ multiplex PCR. The table has some 96,000 clones, approximately 76% seen once. The data are from a study of cytomegalovirus exposure and HLA in healthy donors. Germline V CDR1 and CDR2: LNHNV, YYDKDF (reference sequence). CDR3 length equals 15 residues. The J segment lost 9 bases and the V segment lost 5 bases, leaving 7 bases of the junction unmatched. This receptor was taken from a woman in her sixties in good health and CMV-seropositive. The specimen sequenced was PBMCs. The chain carries TRBV15 and TRBJ2-1, with TRBD2 identical over 13 bases. DNA of the CDR3: TGTGCCACCAGCGGTCCCGGGACTAGCGGGACTGAGCAGTTCTTC. As protein: CATSGPGTSGTEQFF.